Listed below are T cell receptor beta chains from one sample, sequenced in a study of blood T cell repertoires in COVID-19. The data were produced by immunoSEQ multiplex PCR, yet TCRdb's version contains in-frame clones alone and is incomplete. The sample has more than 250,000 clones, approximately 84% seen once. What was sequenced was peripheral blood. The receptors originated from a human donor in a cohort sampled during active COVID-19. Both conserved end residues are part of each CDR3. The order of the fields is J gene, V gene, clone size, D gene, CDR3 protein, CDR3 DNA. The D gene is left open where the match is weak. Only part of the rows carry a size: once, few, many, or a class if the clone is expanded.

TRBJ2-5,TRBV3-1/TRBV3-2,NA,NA,CASSRSGVSETQYF,TGTGCCAGCAGCCGCTCAGGGGTGTCAGAGACCCAGTACTTC
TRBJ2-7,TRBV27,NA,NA,CLSPHEQYF,TGTCTATCACCCCACGAGCAGTACTTC
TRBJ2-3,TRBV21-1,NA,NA,CASSEPSGGAVSDTQYF,TGTGCCAGCAGCGAACCTAGCGGGGGGGCTGTCTCAGATACGCAGTATTTT
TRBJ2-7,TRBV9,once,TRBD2,CASSVGTNSYEQYF,TGTGCCAGCAGCGTCGGGACTAACTCCTACGAGCAGTACTTC
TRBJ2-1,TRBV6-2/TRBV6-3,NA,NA,CASSFGLRNEQFF,TGTGCCAGCAGTTTTGGACTCCGCAATGAGCAGTTCTTC
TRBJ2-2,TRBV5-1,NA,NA,CASSLEARTADGELFF,TGCGCCAGCAGCTTGGAAGCCAGGACAGCGGACGGGGAGCTGTTTTTT
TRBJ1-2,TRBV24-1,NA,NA,CATSDPGQPGMSNYGYTF,TGTGCCACCAGTGATCCGGGACAACCCGGCATGTCTAACTATGGCTACACCTTC
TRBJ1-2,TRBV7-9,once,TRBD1,CASSRDRASGYTF,TGTGCCAGCAGCCGCGACAGGGCTTCTGGCTACACCTTC
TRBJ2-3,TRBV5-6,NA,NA,CASSLVSEDTQYF,TGTGCCAGCAGCTTGGTTAGCGAAGATACGCAGTATTTT
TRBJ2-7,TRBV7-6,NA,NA,CASSLADSHSYEQYF,TGTGCCAGCAGCTTAGCCGACTCCCACTCCTACGAGCAGTACTTC
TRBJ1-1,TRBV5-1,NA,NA,CASSITQGRMGTEAFF,TGCGCCAGCTCCATTACACAGGGCCGGATGGGAACTGAAGCTTTCTTT
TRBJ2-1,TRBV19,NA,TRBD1,CASSGTGRFNEQFF,TGTGCCAGTTCCGGGACAGGGAGATTCAATGAGCAGTTCTTC
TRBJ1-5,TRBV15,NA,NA,CATSRVSNQPQHF,TGTGCCACCAGCAGAGTATCGAATCAGCCCCAGCATTTT
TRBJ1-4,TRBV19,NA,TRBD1,CASSITGTGWEKLFF,TGTGCCAGTAGTATAACCGGGACAGGGTGGGAAAAACTGTTTTTT
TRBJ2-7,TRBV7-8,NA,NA,CASSLARGELAYEQYF,TGTGCCAGCAGCTTAGCGCGGGGAGAGCTGGCCTACGAGCAGTACTTC
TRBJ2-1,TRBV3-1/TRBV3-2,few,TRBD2,CASSQVGLAGDNEQFF,TGTGCCAGCAGCCAAGTAGGACTAGCGGGTGACAATGAGCAGTTCTTC
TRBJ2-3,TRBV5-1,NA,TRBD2,CASSLVLAGATDTQYF,TGCGCCAGCAGCTTGGTCCTAGCGGGGGCGACAGATACGCAGTATTTT
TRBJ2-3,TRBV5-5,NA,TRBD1,CASSSGTGYYADTQYF,TGTGCCAGCAGTTCCGGGACAGGGTATTACGCAGATACGCAGTATTTT
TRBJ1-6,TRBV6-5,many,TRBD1,CASRSTGRNSPLHF,TGTGCCAGCAGATCGACAGGGCGTAATTCACCCCTCCACTTT
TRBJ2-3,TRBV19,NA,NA,CASSTPGHSLGTDTQYF,TGTGCCAGTAGTACCCCCGGACACTCTTTGGGAACAGATACGCAGTATTTT
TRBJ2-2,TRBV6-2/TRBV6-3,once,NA,CASSSQGGAGELFF,TGTGCCAGCAGTTCACAGGGAGGGGCCGGGGAGCTGTTTTTT
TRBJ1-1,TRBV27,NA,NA,CASSLFGLSMNTEAFF,TGTGCCAGCAGCCTATTCGGACTTTCCATGAACACTGAAGCTTTCTTT
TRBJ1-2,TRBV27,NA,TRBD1,CASRPTGGNYGYTF,TGTGCCAGCAGACCTACAGGGGGGAACTATGGCTACACCTTC
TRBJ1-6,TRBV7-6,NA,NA,CASSPVGVLDYNSPLHF,TGTGCCAGCAGCCCCGTAGGGGTACTCGACTATAATTCACCCCTCCACTTT
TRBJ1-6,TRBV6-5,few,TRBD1,CASSYYGTGNSPLHF,TGTGCCAGCAGTTATTACGGGACAGGGAATTCACCCCTCCACTTT
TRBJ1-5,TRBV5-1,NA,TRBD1,CASSLVGGQGNQPQHF,TGCGCCAGCAGCTTGGTGGGCGGACAGGGGAATCAGCCCCAGCATTTT
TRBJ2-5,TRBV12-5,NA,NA,CASGLAGQLSQTQYF,TGTGCTAGTGGTTTGGCCGGTCAACTTTCGCAGACCCAGTACTTC
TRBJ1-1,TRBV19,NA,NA,CASSTGIDTEAFF,TGTGCCAGTAGTACAGGGATCGACACTGAAGCTTTCTTT
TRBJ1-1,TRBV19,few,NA,CASSMGRGTEAFF,TGTGCCAGTAGTATGGGCAGGGGTACTGAAGCTTTCTTT
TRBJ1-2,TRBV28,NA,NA,CASSLPPGGAGYTF,TGTGCCAGCAGTTTGCCGCCTGGGGGCGCTGGCTACACCTTC
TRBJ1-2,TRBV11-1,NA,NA,CASSPYGGNYGYTF,TGTGCCAGCAGCCCCTACGGGGGGAACTATGGCTACACCTTC
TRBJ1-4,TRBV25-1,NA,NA,CASSESGAGNNEKLFF,TGTGCCAGCAGTGAATCAGGGGCCGGCAATAATGAAAAACTGTTTTTT
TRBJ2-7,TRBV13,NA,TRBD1,CASSQGVLDIYEQYF,TGTGCCAGCAGCCAGGGGGTGTTAGACATCTACGAGCAGTACTTC
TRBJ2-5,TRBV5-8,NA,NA,CASSLAVPTQYF,TGTGCCAGCAGCTTAGCCGTGCCGACCCAGTACTTC
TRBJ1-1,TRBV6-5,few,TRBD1,CASSQGQRNTEAFF,TGTGCCAGCAGCCAGGGACAGAGAAACACTGAAGCTTTCTTT
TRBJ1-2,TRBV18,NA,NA,CASSPFGWRDNGYTF,TGTGCCAGCTCACCATTCGGATGGAGGGATAATGGCTACACCTTC
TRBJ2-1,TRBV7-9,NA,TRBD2,CASRPTGGGWYNEQFF,TGTGCCAGCAGACCCACGGGCGGGGGATGGTACAATGAGCAGTTCTTC
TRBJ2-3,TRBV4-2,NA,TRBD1,CASSQRQGASPNTQYF,TGTGCCAGCAGCCAAAGACAGGGGGCCTCGCCCAATACGCAGTATTTT
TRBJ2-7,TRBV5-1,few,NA,CASRENTGLSSYEQYF,TGCGCCAGCAGGGAAAATACAGGGTTATCCTCCTACGAGCAGTACTTC
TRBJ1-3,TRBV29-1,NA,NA,CSVDGTGVGNTIYF,TGCAGCGTTGATGGGACTGGGGTCGGAAACACCATATATTTT
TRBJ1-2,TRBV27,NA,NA,CASSKGLVSGYTF,TGTGCCAGCAGCAAGGGACTTGTAAGTGGCTACACCTTC
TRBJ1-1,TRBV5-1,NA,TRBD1,CASSFGTVSYTEAFF,TGCGCCAGCAGCTTCGGGACAGTTTCGTACACTGAAGCTTTCTTT
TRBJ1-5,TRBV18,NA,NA,CASSPAGAGNQPQHF,TGTGCCAGCTCACCAGCAGGGGCGGGCAATCAGCCCCAGCATTTT
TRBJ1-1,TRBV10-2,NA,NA,CATFGHMNTEAFF,TGCGCCACCTTTGGGCACATGAACACTGAAGCTTTCTTT
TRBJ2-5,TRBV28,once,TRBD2,CASRRLAGGKETQYF,TGTGCCAGCAGACGACTAGCGGGGGGGAAAGAGACCCAGTACTTC
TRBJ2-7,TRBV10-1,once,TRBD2,CASSDKRLAGVRLEQYF,TGCGCCAGCAGTGATAAGAGACTAGCGGGAGTTCGGCTCGAGCAGTACTTC
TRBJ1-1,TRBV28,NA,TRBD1,CASAPGGPPHEAFF,TGTGCCAGCGCCCCAGGGGGACCTCCACATGAAGCTTTCTTT
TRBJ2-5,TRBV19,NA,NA,CASSRGQKQETQYF,TGTGCCAGTAGTAGAGGACAGAAGCAAGAGACCCAGTACTTC
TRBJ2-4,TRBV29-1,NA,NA,CSVVAQGAKNIQYF,TGCAGCGTTGTGGCACAGGGAGCCAAAAACATTCAGTACTTC
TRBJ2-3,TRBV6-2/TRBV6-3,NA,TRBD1,CASSPGQHTDTQYF,TGTGCCAGCAGCCCGGGACAGCACACAGATACGCAGTATTTT
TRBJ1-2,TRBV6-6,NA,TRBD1,CASTNGRQGAYGYTF,TGTGCCAGCACCAACGGGCGGCAGGGGGCTTATGGCTACACCTTC
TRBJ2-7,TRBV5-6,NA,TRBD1,CASSWTTGTGSYEQYF,TGTGCCAGCAGCTGGACAACCGGGACAGGGTCCTACGAGCAGTACTTC
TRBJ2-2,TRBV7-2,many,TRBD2,CASSLAGGPSGELFF,TGTGCCAGCAGTCTAGCGGGGGGGCCGAGCGGGGAGCTGTTTTTT